The source of this T cell receptor beta chain is a study of blood T cell repertoires in COVID-19. Across the whole study: Acute and convalescent COVID-19 specimens originated in the United States, Italy and Spain. PBMCs, B-cell-depleted T cells, or T cells provided the cDNA or gDNA that made up the material.

Authors' data handling: Amplifying reference gene primers gave estimates of nucleated cell counts. This table comes from immunoSEQ multiplex PCR, and its TCRdb copy is limited to in-frame clones, with some not included. The V and J calls and clone size were taken over from that table, and D and trimming were inferred from the DNA. This sample yields around 55,000 clones, of which roughly 85% are seen a single time; about 12% belongs to the top ten. The germline V gene encodes CDR1 ENHRY and CDR2 SYGVKD. This CDR3 has 15 amino acids. Trimming removed 6 bases from V and 5 bases from J; junction bases left unmatched: 8.

Sequenced: peripheral blood. V and J are TRBV10-3 and TRBJ2-2; 8 nucleotides align to TRBD1. This TCR was recovered from a human donor in a cohort sampled during active COVID-19. The DNA for the CDR3 is TGTGCCATCAGCCTGACAGGGGAGGCGACCGGGGAGCTGTTTTTT. Amino acid sequence: CAISLTGEATGELFF.